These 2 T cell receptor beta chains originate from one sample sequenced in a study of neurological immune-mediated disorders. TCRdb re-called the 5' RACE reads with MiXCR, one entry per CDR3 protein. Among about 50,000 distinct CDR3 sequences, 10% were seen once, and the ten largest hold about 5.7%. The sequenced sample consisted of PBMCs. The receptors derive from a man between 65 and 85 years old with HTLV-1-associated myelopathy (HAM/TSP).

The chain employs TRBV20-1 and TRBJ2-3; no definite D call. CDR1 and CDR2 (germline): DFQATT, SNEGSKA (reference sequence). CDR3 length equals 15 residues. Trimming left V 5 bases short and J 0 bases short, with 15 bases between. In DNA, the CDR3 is TGCAGTGCTCCAGACTCACAATCTAGCACAGATACGCAGTATTTT. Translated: CSAPDSQSSTDTQYF.

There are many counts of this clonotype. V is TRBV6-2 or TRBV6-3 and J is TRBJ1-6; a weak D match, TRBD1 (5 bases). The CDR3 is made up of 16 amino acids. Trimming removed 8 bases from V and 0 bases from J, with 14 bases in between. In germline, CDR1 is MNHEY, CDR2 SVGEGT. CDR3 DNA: TGTGCCAGCCGGACAAGACAACACTCCTATAATTCACCCCTCCACTTT. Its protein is CASRTRQHSYNSPLHF.